These T cell receptor beta chains were read from a single sample in a study of regulatory T cells in long-lasting Graves disease. One entry per CDR3 protein results from TCRdb running MiXCR on the multiplex PCR reads. The sample contains some 600,000 distinct CDR3 sequences, 15% to 20% of which appear only once. The same data also contributed to another study, on T cells in Graves' hyperthyroidism and ophthalmopathy.

The starting material was peripheral blood mononuclear cells (PBMCs), obtained at new diagnosis, from a patient treated with antithyroid drugs. These receptors originate from a man in his late teens or twenties with Graves disease. The CDR3 runs from the conserved cysteine through the conserved F or W. D genes are given only for firm matches. Size is omitted from some rows. Given values are once, few, many or a class for expanded clones.

j_gene: TRBJ2-5
v_gene: TRBV11-2
abundance: many
d_gene: NA
CDR3aa: CASSFHLYQETQYF
CDR3nt: TGTGCCAGCAGCTTTCACCTTTACCAAGAGACCCAGTACTTC

j_gene: TRBJ2-7
v_gene: TRBV7-2
abundance: NA
d_gene: NA
CDR3aa: CASSLVGSGAGGGEQYF
CDR3nt: TGTGCCAGCAGCTTAGTAGGGTCCGGGGCAGGAGGCGGCGAGCAGTACTTC

j_gene: TRBJ2-7
v_gene: TRBV11-2
abundance: NA
d_gene: TRBD2
CDR3aa: CASSLIAGGSYEQYF
CDR3nt: TGTGCCAGCAGCTTAATAGCGGGGGGCTCCTACGAGCAGTACTTC

j_gene: TRBJ1-4
v_gene: TRBV7-9
abundance: NA
d_gene: NA
CDR3aa: CASSLAPGVPFF
CDR3nt: TGTGCCAGCAGCTTAGCGCCGGGGGTCCCGTTTTTT

j_gene: TRBJ2-7
v_gene: TRBV30
abundance: many
d_gene: TRBD1
CDR3aa: CAWSTTGVEQYF
CDR3nt: TGTGCCTGGAGTACAACAGGGGTCGAGCAGTACTTC

j_gene: TRBJ1-6
v_gene: TRBV19
abundance: few
d_gene: NA
CDR3aa: CATSFGGANSPLHF
CDR3nt: TGTGCCACTTCCTTCGGGGGGGCGAATTCACCCCTCCACTTT

j_gene: TRBJ2-2
v_gene: TRBV11-1
abundance: many
d_gene: NA
CDR3aa: CASSSDRQELFF
CDR3nt: TGTGCCAGCAGCTCGGACAGACAAGAGCTGTTTTTT

j_gene: TRBJ1-4
v_gene: TRBV30
abundance: many
d_gene: NA
CDR3aa: CAWRQGGGSNEKLFF
CDR3nt: TGTGCCTGGAGACAGGGAGGCGGGTCTAACGAAAAACTGTTTTTT

j_gene: TRBJ2-3
v_gene: TRBV6-1
abundance: NA
d_gene: NA
CDR3aa: CACGRGTDTQYF
CDR3nt: TGTGCCTGCGGCAGGGGCACAGATACGCAGTATTTT

j_gene: TRBJ2-5
v_gene: TRBV19
abundance: NA
d_gene: TRBD1
CDR3aa: CAGSPWDSANQETQYF
CDR3nt: TGTGCCGGTAGTCCCTGGGACAGCGCCAACCAAGAGACCCAGTACTTC

j_gene: TRBJ2-2
v_gene: TRBV5-1
abundance: NA
d_gene: TRBD2
CDR3aa: CASSSSGRDTGELFF
CDR3nt: TGCGCCAGCAGCTCAAGCGGGAGGGACACCGGGGAGCTGTTTTTT

j_gene: TRBJ2-6
v_gene: TRBV5-1
abundance: NA
d_gene: NA
CDR3aa: CASSLEIFGANVLTF
CDR3nt: TGCGCCAGCAGCTTGGAAATATTTGGGGCCAACGTCCTGACTTTC

j_gene: TRBJ2-7
v_gene: TRBV27
abundance: few
d_gene: NA
CDR3aa: CASSLPGGFGQYF
CDR3nt: TGTGCCAGCAGTTTACCCGGAGGTTTTGGGCAGTACTTC

j_gene: TRBJ1-1
v_gene: TRBV11-2
abundance: NA
d_gene: NA
CDR3aa: CASSLEPGANTEAFF
CDR3nt: TGTGCCAGCAGCTTAGAGCCCGGGGCGAACACTGAAGCTTTCTTT

j_gene: TRBJ2-1
v_gene: TRBV2
abundance: NA
d_gene: NA
CDR3aa: CASSESGRPSYNEQFF
CDR3nt: TGTGCCAGCAGTGAATCGGGGAGACCCTCCTACAATGAGCAGTTCTTC

j_gene: TRBJ1-1
v_gene: TRBV6-1
abundance: NA
d_gene: TRBD1
CDR3aa: CASSEAHRGEAFF
CDR3nt: TGTGCCAGCAGTGAAGCGCACAGGGGTGAAGCTTTCTTT

j_gene: TRBJ2-7
v_gene: TRBV7-9
abundance: NA
d_gene: TRBD2
CDR3aa: CASSSAERERDEQYF
CDR3nt: TGTGCCAGCAGCTCCGCTGAGCGGGAGAGAGACGAGCAGTACTTC

j_gene: TRBJ1-5
v_gene: TRBV18
abundance: NA
d_gene: NA
CDR3aa: CASSPRGDNQPQHF
CDR3nt: TGTGCCAGCTCACCACGGGGAGACAATCAGCCCCAGCATTTT

j_gene: TRBJ2-5
v_gene: TRBV27
abundance: many
d_gene: TRBD2
CDR3aa: CASRPTSGRFPVGETQYF
CDR3nt: TGTGCCAGCAGGCCAACTAGCGGGAGATTCCCGGTCGGAGAGACCCAGTACTTC

j_gene: TRBJ1-1
v_gene: TRBV12-3/TRBV12-4
abundance: many
d_gene: NA
CDR3aa: CASSLYGMNTEAFF
CDR3nt: TGTGCCAGCAGTTTATACGGCATGAACACTGAAGCTTTCTTT

j_gene: TRBJ1-6
v_gene: TRBV30
abundance: many
d_gene: NA
CDR3aa: CAWSVQAYNSPLHF
CDR3nt: TGTGCCTGGAGTGTGCAGGCATATAATTCACCCCTCCACTTT

j_gene: TRBJ1-1
v_gene: TRBV7-9
abundance: many
d_gene: TRBD1
CDR3aa: CASRADRGPNTEAFF
CDR3nt: TGTGCCAGCAGGGCAGACAGGGGACCGAACACTGAAGCTTTCTTT

j_gene: TRBJ2-1
v_gene: TRBV4-1
abundance: NA
d_gene: TRBD2
CDR3aa: CASSLGLAGLNEQFF
CDR3nt: TGCGCCAGCAGCCTGGGACTAGCGGGGTTAAATGAGCAGTTCTTC

j_gene: TRBJ2-3
v_gene: TRBV30
abundance: many
d_gene: TRBD2
CDR3aa: CAWSVQGSGVATQYF
CDR3nt: TGTGCCTGGAGTGTACAGGGTAGCGGGGTAGCTACGCAGTATTTT

j_gene: TRBJ2-5
v_gene: TRBV7-9
abundance: many
d_gene: NA
CDR3aa: CASSSPGHQTQYF
CDR3nt: TGTGCCAGCAGCTCGCCGGGACACCAGACCCAGTACTTC

j_gene: TRBJ1-1
v_gene: TRBV18
abundance: many
d_gene: NA
CDR3aa: CASSPQERTEAFF
CDR3nt: TGTGCCAGCTCACCGCAGGAAAGAACTGAAGCTTTCTTT

j_gene: TRBJ2-7
v_gene: TRBV6-2/TRBV6-3
abundance: NA
d_gene: TRBD2
CDR3aa: CASSESGVFGDEQYF
CDR3nt: TGTGCCAGCAGTGAAAGCGGGGTTTTCGGGGATGAGCAGTACTTC

j_gene: TRBJ2-3
v_gene: TRBV18
abundance: few
d_gene: TRBD2
CDR3aa: CASSPPAGTSGSYTQYF
CDR3nt: TGTGCCAGCTCACCACCCGCCGGGACTAGCGGGAGCTATACGCAGTATTTT

j_gene: TRBJ2-7
v_gene: TRBV28
abundance: many
d_gene: TRBD2
CDR3aa: CASSLSWRTSGIPEQYF
CDR3nt: TGTGCCAGCAGTTTAAGCTGGCGGACTAGCGGGATCCCCGAGCAGTACTTC

j_gene: TRBJ2-7
v_gene: TRBV6-1
abundance: many
d_gene: TRBD1
CDR3aa: CASSDPGTGFHF
CDR3nt: TGTGCCAGCAGCGACCCCGGGACAGGGTTCCACTTC

j_gene: TRBJ1-6
v_gene: TRBV12-3/TRBV12-4
abundance: many
d_gene: TRBD1
CDR3aa: CASKRTGMDSPLHF
CDR3nt: TGTGCCAGCAAGAGGACAGGGATGGATTCACCCCTCCACTTT

j_gene: TRBJ1-5
v_gene: TRBV10-3
abundance: few
d_gene: TRBD1
CDR3aa: CAIRHGTGGQPQHF
CDR3nt: TGTGCCATCAGACACGGGACAGGAGGGCAGCCCCAGCATTTT

j_gene: TRBJ1-6
v_gene: TRBV3-1
abundance: few
d_gene: NA
CDR3aa: CASSQGSSGWNSPLHF
CDR3nt: TGTGCCAGCAGCCAAGGATCCTCGGGGTGGAATTCACCCCTCCACTTT

j_gene: TRBJ1-1
v_gene: TRBV27
abundance: many
d_gene: NA
CDR3aa: CASSLYKEMNTEAFF
CDR3nt: TGTGCCAGCAGTTTATATAAGGAAATGAACACTGAAGCTTTCTTT

j_gene: TRBJ1-1
v_gene: TRBV18
abundance: many
d_gene: NA
CDR3aa: CASSPGGGVGTEAFF
CDR3nt: TGTGCCAGCTCACCGGGGGGCGGGGTAGGCACTGAAGCTTTCTTT

j_gene: TRBJ2-2
v_gene: TRBV20-1
abundance: once
d_gene: TRBD2
CDR3aa: CSARPGTSGNAGELFF
CDR3nt: TGCAGTGCTAGACCCGGGACTAGCGGGAACGCCGGGGAGCTGTTTTTT

j_gene: TRBJ2-5
v_gene: TRBV19
abundance: NA
d_gene: NA
CDR3aa: CASSRGTSPTQYF
CDR3nt: TGTGCCAGTAGCCGCGGCACTTCGCCGACCCAGTACTTC

j_gene: TRBJ2-3
v_gene: TRBV5-4
abundance: NA
d_gene: NA
CDR3aa: CASSPASARRDAQYF
CDR3nt: TGTGCCAGCAGCCCCGCTAGCGCGAGACGTGATGCGCAGTATTTT

j_gene: TRBJ2-7
v_gene: TRBV11-2
abundance: few
d_gene: TRBD2
CDR3aa: CASSPVAGGLGEQYF
CDR3nt: TGTGCCAGCAGCCCCGTGGCGGGAGGTCTGGGCGAGCAGTACTTC

j_gene: TRBJ2-1
v_gene: TRBV7-9
abundance: many
d_gene: TRBD2
CDR3aa: CASSILAGGHNEQFF
CDR3nt: TGTGCCAGCAGCATACTAGCGGGAGGGCACAATGAGCAGTTCTTC